The 4 T cell receptor beta chains listed next were all sequenced from one sample in a study of blood T cells in healthy people across ages. Then a second PCR, running about 6 to 12 cycles, was carried out with a sample-barcoded 5' primer and a J-beta primer mix. TCRdb analysed the 5' RACE reads with MiXCR anew, one entry per CDR3 protein. The table has about 800,000 distinct CDR3 sequences, approximately 25% seen once. Another study also made use of these data, one on T cells of mothers and their children.

Sequences were obtained from blood. These receptors were collected from a boy under 18 in good health.

The J gene is TRBJ2-1, the V gene TRBV12-3 or TRBV12-4, with D tentatively TRBD1 (6 bases). Trimming stripped 6 bases from V and 6 bases from J, with 12 bases between. The CDR3 extends over 13 amino acids. DNA for the CDR3: TGTGCCAGCAGCAAGGGACAAGTCAATGAGCAGTTCTTC. Its protein product is CASSKGQVNEQFF.

This chain connects TRBV29-1 to TRBJ2-5, with D hard to call. Trimming pared 1 base from V and 5 bases from J, leaving 11 bases between. The CDR3 covers 13 residues. Germline V gives CDR1 SQVTM, CDR2 ANQGSEA. In nucleotides, the CDR3 is TGCAGCGTTGAAGCCAGGAATAAGGAGACCCAGTACTTC. Residues: CSVEARNKETQYF.

This clonotype was counted only a few times. The rearrangement links TRBV28 to TRBJ2-3; D is undetermined. CDR1 is MDHEN, CDR2 SYDVKM, per germline. V shed 4 bases and J shed 0 bases, with 14 bases lying between them. The CDR3 length is 16 residues. CDR3 in DNA: TGTGCCAGCAGTTCCCCGGGCTTTTTGAGCACAGATACGCAGTATTTT. Translated, it gives CASSSPGFLSTDTQYF. Variable domain in full (rest from reference TRBV28 and TRBJ2-3): DVKVTQSSRYLVKRTGEKVFLECVQDMDHENMFWYRQDPGLGLRLIYFSYDVKMKEKGDIPEGYSVSREKKERFSLILESASTNQTSMYLCASSSPGFLSTDTQYFGPGTRLTVL.

The V and J genes are TRBV2 and TRBJ1-1; 7 bases line up with TRBD1. Trimming took 6 bases from V and 1 from J; bases not matched to a gene: 5. CDR3 length: 14 amino acids. CDR1 and CDR2 from the germline V gene are SNHLY and FYNNEI. As DNA, the CDR3 is TGTGCCAGCAGGAGGGACAGTCAGAACACTGAAGCTTTCTTT. Amino acids: CASRRDSQNTEAFF.